Below, one TCR beta chain is given with its context. These data come from a study of T cells in Graves' hyperthyroidism and ophthalmopathy. Turning to the study itself: Upon initial diagnosis and before any treatment, peripheral blood was collected.

Patients were excluded because of uncontrolled infection, other autoimmune disease, pregnancy or lactation. Amplified TCR beta CDR3 regions came from RNA transcripts. First-round RT-PCR with HTBI primers amplified the TCR CDR3 region. TCRdb independently ran MiXCR on the multiplex PCR reads; one entry per CDR3 protein. This sample yields more than 150,000 distinct CDR3 sequences, of which about a sixth are seen a single time; under 35% belongs to the top ten. Sequenced sample: blood. The source is a woman aged 50 to 65 with Graves' hyperthyroidism.

CDR3 DNA sequence: TGTGCCAGCAGTTTCTTTCAGGGTAACACTGAAGCTTTCTTT. Its protein product is CASSFFQGNTEAFF. This chain connects TRBV7-9 to TRBJ1-1; tentatively, D is TRBD1 (5 bases). The CDR3 is made up of 14 amino acids. Trimming took 6 bases from V and 2 from J, leaving 13 bases between them. Germline V gives CDR1 SEHNR, CDR2 FQNEAQ (reference sequence).